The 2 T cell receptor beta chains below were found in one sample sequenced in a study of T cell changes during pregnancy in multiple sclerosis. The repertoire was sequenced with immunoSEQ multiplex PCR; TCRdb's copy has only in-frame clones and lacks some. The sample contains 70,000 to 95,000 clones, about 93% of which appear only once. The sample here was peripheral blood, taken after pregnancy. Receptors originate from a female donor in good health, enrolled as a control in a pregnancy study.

The CDR3 bases are TGTGCCAGCAGCTATCGACAGGGCCGAAATCAGCCCCAGCATTTT. Translated: CASSYRQGRNQPQHF. V and J are TRBV5-5 and TRBJ1-5, with 7 bases fitting TRBD1. This CDR3 has 15 residues. After removal of 3 bases from V and 4 bases from J, the junction contained 7 bases not matched to a gene. CDR1 and CDR2 (germline): SGHKS, YYEKEE (reference sequence). Supplemented by reference TRBV5-5 and TRBJ1-5, the full variable domain reads DAGVTQSPTHLIKTRGQQVTLRCSPISGHKSVSWYQQVLGQGPQFIFQYYEKEERGRGNFPDRFSARQFPNYSSELNVNALLLGDSALYLCASSYRQGRNQPQHFGDGTRLSIL.

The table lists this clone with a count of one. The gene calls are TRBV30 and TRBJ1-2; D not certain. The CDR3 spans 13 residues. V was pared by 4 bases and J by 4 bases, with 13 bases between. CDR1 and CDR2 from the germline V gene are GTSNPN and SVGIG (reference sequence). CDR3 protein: CAWNPPAGYGYTF. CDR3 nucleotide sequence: TGTGCCTGGAACCCGCCGGCGGGCTATGGCTACACCTTC.